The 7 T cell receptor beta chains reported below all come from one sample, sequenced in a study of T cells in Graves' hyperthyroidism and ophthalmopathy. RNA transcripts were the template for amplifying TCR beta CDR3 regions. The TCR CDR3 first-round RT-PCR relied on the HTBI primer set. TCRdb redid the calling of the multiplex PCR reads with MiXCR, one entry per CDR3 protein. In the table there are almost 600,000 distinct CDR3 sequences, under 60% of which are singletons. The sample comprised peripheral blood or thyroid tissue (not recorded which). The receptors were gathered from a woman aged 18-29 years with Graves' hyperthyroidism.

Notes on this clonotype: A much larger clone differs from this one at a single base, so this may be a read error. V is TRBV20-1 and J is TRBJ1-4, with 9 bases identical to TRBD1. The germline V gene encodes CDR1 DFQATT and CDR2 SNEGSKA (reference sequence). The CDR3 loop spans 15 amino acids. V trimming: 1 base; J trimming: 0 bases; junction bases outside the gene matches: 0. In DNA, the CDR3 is TGCAGTGCTAGAGGACAGGGGGCAACTAATGAAAAACTGTTTTTT. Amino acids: CSARGQGATNEKLFF.

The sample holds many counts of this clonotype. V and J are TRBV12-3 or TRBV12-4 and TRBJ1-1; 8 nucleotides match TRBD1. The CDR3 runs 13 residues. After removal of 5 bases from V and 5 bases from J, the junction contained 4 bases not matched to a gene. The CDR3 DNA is TGTGCCAGCAGTGCAGGGGGCCGGACTGAAGCTTTCTTT. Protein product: CASSAGGRTEAFF.

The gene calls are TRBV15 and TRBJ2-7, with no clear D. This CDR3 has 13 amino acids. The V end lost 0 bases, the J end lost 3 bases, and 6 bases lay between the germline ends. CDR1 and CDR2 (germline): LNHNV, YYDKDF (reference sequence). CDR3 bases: TGTGCCACCAGCAGAGATGCAGGCTACGAGCAGTACTTC. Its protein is CATSRDAGYEQYF.

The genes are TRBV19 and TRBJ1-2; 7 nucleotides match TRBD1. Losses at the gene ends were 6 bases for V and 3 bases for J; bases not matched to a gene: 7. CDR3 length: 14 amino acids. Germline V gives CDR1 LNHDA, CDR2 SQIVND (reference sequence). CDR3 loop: CASSPPGQYYGYTF. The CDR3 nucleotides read TGTGCCAGTAGCCCCCCGGGACAGTACTATGGCTACACCTTC.

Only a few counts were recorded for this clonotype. The CDR3 nucleotides read TGTGCTAGTGGTTTAGCCGGGCCAAACTATGGCTACACCTTC. It codes for CASGLAGPNYGYTF. The chain has TRBV12-5 and TRBJ1-2; D not resolved. Germline V CDR1 and CDR2: LGHNT, FRNRAP. This CDR3 region has 14 residues. With 3 bases removed from V and 2 bases from J, the gap between germline ends came to 10 bases. Combining the CDR3 with reference TRBV12-5 and TRBJ1-2 gives the whole variable domain DARVTQTPRHKVTEMGQEVTMRCQPILGHNTVFWYRQTMMQGLELLAYFRNRAPLDDSGMPKDRFSAEMPDATLATLKIQPSEPRDSAVYFCASGLAGPNYGYTFGSGTRLTVV.

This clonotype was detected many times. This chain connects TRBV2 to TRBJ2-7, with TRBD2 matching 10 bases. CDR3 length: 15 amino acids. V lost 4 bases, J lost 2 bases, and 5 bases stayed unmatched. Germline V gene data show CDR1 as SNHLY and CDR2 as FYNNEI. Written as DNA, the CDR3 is TGTGCCAGCAGTGGGGGTCTAGCGGGAGCCTACGAGCAGTACTTC. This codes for CASSGGLAGAYEQYF.

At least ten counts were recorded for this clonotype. CDR3 region: CASTRTGDSPLHF. Written as DNA, the CDR3 is TGTGCCAGCACCCGGACAGGGGATTCACCCCTCCACTTT. The chain employs TRBV12-3 or TRBV12-4 and TRBJ1-6; 9 bases are shared with TRBD1. The trim removed 7 bases at V and 8 bases at J, leaving 3 bases unmatched. This CDR3 comprises 13 residues.